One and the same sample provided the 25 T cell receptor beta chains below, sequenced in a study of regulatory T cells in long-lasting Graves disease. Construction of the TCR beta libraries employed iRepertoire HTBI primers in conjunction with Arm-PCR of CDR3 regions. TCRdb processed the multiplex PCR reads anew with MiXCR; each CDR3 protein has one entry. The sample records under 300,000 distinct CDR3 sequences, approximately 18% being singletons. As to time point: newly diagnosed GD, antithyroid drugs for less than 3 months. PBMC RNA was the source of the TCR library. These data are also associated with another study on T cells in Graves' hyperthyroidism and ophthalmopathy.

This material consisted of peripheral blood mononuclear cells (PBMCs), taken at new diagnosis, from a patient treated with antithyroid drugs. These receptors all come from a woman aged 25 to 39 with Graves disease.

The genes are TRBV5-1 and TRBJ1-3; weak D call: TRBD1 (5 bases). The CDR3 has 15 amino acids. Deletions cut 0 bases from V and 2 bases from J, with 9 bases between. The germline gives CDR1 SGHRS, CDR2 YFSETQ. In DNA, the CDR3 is TGCGCCAGCAGCTTGGAGGGACGGACTGGAAACACCATATATTTT. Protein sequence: CASSLEGRTGNTIYF.

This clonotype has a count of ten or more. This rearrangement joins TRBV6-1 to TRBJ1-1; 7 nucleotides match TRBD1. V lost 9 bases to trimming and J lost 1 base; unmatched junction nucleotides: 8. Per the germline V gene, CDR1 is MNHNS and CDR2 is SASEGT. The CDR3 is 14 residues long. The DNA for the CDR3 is TGTGCCAGTACTCAGGGGGTCCGGAACACTGAAGCTTTCTTT. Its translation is CASTQGVRNTEAFF.

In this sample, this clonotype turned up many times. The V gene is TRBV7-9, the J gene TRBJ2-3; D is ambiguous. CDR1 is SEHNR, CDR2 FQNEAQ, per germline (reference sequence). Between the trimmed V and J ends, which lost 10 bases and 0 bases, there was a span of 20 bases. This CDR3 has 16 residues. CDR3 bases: TGTGCCACAGAGGCCCTAAACGGAGCTAGCACAGATACGCAGTATTTT. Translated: CATEALNGASTDTQYF.

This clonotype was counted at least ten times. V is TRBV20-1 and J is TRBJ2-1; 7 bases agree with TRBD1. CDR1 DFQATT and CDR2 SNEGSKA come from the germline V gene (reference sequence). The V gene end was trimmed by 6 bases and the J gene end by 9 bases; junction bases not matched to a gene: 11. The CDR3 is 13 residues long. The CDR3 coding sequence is TGCAGTGCCAGGGGCCCAGGGGGTGCTGAGCAGTTCTTC. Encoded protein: CSARGPGGAEQFF.

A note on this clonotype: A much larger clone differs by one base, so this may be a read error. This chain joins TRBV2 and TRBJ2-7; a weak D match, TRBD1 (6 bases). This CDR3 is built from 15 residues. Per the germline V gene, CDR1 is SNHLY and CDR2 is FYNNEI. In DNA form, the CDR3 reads TGTGCCAGCAGTGAAAAGTACAGGGAGTACTACGAGCGGTACTTC. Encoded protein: CASSEKYREYYERYF.

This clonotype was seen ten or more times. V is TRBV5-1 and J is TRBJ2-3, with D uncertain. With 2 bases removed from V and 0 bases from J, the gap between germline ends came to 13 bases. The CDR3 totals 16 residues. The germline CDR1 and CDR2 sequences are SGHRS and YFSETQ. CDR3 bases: TGCGCCAGCAGCTTTGGATTGGGGTTAAGCACAGATACGCAGTATTTT. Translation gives CASSFGLGLSTDTQYF.

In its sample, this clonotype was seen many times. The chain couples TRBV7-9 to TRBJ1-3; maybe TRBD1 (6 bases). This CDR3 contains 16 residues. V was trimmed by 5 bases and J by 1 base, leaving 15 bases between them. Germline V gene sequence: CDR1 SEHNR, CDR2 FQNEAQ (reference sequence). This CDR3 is CASSRGTYISGNTIYF. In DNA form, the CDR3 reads TGTGCCAGCAGCCGAGGGACATATATTTCTGGAAACACCATATATTTT.

The CDR3 DNA reads TGTGCCAGCAGCCACTTCCCCCCGAGGACAGGGGCGATCTATGGCTACACCTTC. This translates into CASSHFPPRTGAIYGYTF. The V gene is TRBV4-2, the J gene TRBJ1-2; 9 bases align to TRBD1. The CDR3 has 18 residues. From germline, CDR1 is LGHNA and CDR2 YNFKEQ. V gave up 3 bases and J gave up 4 bases; unmatched junction bases: 15.

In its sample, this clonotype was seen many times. CDR3 loop: CASSSDRANYGYTF. DNA for the CDR3: TGTGCCAGCAGCTCAGACAGAGCTAACTATGGCTACACCTTC. The rearrangement joins TRBV7-2 to TRBJ1-2; D is possibly TRBD1 (5 bases). This CDR3 region has 14 residues. Per the germline V gene, CDR1 is SGHTA and CDR2 is FQGNSA. With 4 bases removed from V and 0 bases from J, the gap between germline ends came to 9 bases.

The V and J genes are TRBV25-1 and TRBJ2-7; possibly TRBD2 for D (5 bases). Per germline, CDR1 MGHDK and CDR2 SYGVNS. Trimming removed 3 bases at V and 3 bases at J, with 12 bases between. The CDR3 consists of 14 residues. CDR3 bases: TGTGCCAGCAGTGATAGCAGCGGTAGCTACGAGCAGTACTTC. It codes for CASSDSSGSYEQYF.

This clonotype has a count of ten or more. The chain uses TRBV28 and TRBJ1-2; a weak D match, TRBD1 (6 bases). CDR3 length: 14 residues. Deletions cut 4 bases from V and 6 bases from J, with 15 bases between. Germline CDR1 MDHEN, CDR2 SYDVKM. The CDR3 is CASSSGGGADGYTF. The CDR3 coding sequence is TGTGCCAGCAGTTCCGGGGGGGGGGCTGATGGCTACACCTTC.

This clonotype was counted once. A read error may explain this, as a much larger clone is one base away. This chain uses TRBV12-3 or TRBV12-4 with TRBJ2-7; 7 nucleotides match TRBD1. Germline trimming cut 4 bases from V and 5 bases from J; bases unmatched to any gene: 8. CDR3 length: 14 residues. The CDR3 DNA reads TGTGCCAGCAGTTCCCCCGGGACAGCCGACGAGCAGTACTTC. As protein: CASSSPGTADEQYF.

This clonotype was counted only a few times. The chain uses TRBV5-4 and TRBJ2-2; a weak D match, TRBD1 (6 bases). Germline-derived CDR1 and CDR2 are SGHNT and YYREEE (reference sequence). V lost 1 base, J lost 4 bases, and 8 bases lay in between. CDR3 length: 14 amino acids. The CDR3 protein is CASSLKGGTGELFF. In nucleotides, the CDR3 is TGTGCCAGCAGCTTGAAAGGGGGCACCGGGGAGCTGTTTTTT.

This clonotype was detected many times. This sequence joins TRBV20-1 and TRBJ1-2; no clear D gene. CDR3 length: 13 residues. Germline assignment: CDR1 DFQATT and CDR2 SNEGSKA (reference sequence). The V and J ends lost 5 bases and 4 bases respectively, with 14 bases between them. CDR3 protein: CSAGPDGSYGYTF. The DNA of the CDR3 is TGCAGTGCTGGACCTGACGGCAGCTATGGCTACACCTTC.

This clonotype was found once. The CDR3 reads CASSESRHFQETQYF. Here the CDR3 DNA reads TGTGCCAGCAGTGAAAGCCGGCACTTCCAAGAGACCCAGTACTTC. The rearrangement joins TRBV28 to TRBJ2-1; D unclear. Judging by the DNA end, TRBJ2-5 fits better; the J call may be wrong. Germline V gives CDR1 MDHEN, CDR2 SYDVKM. The CDR3 is made up of 15 amino acids.

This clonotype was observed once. CDR3 in amino acids: CASSLGTSVRYEQYF. CDR3 nucleotide sequence: TGTGCCAGCAGCTTAGGGACTAGCGTCCGTTACGAGCAGTACTTC. V usage is TRBV7-2 and J usage is TRBJ2-7; 9 nucleotides agree with TRBD2. Germline-derived CDR1 and CDR2 are SGHTA and FQGNSA. Germline trimming cut 1 base from V and 4 bases from J; bases unmatched to any gene: 5. This CDR3 contains 15 residues.

CDR3 nucleotide sequence: TGCAGCGTCCATCGGGGTCAAGATACGCAGTATTTT. This gives the protein CSVHRGQDTQYF. V and J are TRBV29-1 and TRBJ2-3; perhaps TRBD2 as D (5 bases). There are 12 residues in the CDR3. The V gene's germline CDR1 is SQVTM and CDR2 ANQGSEA. The V gene lost 6 bases and the J gene lost 5 bases, with 12 bases spanning the gap.

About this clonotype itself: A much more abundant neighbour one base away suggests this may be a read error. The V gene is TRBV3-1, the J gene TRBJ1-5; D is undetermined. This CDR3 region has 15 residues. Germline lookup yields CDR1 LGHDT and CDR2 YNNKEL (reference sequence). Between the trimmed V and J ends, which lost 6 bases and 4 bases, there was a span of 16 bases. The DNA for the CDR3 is TGTGCCAGCAGTTTAGTCCCCTTTTCTAATCAGCCCCAGCATTTT. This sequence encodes CASSLVPFSNQPQHF.

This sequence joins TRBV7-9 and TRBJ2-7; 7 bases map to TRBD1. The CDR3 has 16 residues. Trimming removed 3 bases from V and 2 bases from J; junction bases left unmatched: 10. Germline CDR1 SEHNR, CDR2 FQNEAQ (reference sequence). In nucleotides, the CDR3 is TGTGCCAGCAGCTTGCCGACAGGGAGTATTACCTACGAGCAGTACTTC. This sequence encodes CASSLPTGSITYEQYF.

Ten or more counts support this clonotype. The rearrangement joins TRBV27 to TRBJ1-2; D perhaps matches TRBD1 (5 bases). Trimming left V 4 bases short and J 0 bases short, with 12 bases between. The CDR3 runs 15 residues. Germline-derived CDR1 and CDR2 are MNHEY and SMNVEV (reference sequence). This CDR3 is CASSWGGSPNYGYTF. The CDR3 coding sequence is TGTGCCAGCAGTTGGGGCGGCAGTCCTAACTATGGCTACACCTTC.

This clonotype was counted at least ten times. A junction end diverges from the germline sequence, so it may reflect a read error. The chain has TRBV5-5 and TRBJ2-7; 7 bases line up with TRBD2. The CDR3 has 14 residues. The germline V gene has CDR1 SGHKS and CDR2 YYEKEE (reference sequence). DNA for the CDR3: TGCGCCAGCAGCCCCCGGGACTACAACTCCGAGCAGTACTTC. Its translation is CASSPRDYNSEQYF.

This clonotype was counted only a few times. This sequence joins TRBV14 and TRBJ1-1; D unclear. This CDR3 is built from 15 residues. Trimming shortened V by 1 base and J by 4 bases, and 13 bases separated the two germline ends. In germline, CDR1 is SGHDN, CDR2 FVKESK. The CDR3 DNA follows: TGTGCCAGCAGCCAAGGACGTGGGTTGAGCACTGAAGCTTTCTTT. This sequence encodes CASSQGRGLSTEAFF.

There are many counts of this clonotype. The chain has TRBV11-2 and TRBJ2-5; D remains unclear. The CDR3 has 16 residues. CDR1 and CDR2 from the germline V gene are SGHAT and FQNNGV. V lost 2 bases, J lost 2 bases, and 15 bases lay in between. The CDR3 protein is CASSLRAVSYQETQYF. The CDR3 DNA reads TGTGCCAGCAGCTTAAGGGCAGTGAGCTATCAAGAGACCCAGTACTTC.

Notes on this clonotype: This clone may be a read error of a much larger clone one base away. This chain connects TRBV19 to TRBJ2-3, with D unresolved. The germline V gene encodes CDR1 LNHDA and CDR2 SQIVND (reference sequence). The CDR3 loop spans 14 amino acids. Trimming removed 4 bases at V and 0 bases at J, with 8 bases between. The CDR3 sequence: CASSTAASTDTQYF. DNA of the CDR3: TGTGCCAGTAGTACAGCCGCTAGCACAGATACGCAGTATTTT.

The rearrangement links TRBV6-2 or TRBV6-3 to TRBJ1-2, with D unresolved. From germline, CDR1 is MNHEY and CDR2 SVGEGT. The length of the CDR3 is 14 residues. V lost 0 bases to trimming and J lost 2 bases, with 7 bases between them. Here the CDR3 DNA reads TGTGCCAGCAGTTACTCCGCATGGAACTATGGCTACACCTTC. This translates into CASSYSAWNYGYTF.